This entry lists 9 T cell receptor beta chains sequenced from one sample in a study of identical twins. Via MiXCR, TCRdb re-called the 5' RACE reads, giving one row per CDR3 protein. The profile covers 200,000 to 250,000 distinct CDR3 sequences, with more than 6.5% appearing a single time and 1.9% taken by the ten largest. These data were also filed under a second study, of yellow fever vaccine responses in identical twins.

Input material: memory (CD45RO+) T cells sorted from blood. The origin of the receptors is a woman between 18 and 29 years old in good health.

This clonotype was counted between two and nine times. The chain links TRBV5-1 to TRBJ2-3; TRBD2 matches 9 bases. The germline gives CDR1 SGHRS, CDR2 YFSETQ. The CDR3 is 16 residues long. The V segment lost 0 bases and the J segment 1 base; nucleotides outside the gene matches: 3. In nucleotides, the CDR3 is TGCGCCAGCAGCTTGGGAGTAGCGGGGGGCACAGATACGCAGTATTTT. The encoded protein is CASSLGVAGGTDTQYF. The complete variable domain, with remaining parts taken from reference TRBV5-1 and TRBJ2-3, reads KAGVTQTPRYLIKTRGQQVTLSCSPISGHRSVSWYQQTPGQGLQFLFEYFSETQRNKGNFPGRFSGRQFSNSRSEMNVSTLELGDSALYLCASSLGVAGGTDTQYFGPGTRLTVL.

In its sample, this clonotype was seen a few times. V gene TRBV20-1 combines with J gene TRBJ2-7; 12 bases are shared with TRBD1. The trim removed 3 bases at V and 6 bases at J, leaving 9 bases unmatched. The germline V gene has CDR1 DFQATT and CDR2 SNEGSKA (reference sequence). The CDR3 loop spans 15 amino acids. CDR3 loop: CSASPLRDRGPEQYF. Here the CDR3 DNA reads TGCAGTGCTAGCCCCCTCCGGGACAGGGGGCCCGAGCAGTACTTC.

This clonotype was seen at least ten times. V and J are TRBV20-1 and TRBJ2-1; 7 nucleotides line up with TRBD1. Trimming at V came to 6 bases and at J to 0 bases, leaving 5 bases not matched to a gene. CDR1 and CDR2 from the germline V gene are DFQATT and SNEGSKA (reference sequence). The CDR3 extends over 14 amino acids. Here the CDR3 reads CSARSGGSYNEQFF. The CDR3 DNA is TGCAGTGCCAGATCAGGGGGCTCCTACAATGAGCAGTTCTTC.

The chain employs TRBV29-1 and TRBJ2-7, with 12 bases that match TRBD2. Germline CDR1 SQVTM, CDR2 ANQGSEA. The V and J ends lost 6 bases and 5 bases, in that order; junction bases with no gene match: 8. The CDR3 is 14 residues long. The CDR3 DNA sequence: TGCAGCGTGAAAAGACTAGCGGGAGATGACGAGCAGTACTTC. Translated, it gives CSVKRLAGDDEQYF.

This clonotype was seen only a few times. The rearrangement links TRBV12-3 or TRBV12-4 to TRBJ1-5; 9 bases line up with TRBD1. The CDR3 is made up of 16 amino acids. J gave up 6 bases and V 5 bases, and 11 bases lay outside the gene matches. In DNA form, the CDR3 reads TGTGCCAGCAGTGACAGGGGGAGAGGGGAGGGTCAGCCCCAGCATTTT. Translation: CASSDRGRGEGQPQHF.

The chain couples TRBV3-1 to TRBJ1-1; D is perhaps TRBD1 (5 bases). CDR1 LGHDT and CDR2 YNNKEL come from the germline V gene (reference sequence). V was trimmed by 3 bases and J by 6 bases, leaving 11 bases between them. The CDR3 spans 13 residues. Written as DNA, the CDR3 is TGTGCCAGCAGCCACCTAGACAGTCCTGAAGCTTTCTTT. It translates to CASSHLDSPEAFF. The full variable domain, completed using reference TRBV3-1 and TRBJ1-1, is DTAVSQTPKYLVTQMGNDKSIKCEQNLGHDTMYWYKQDSKKFLKIMFSYNNKELIINETVPNRFSPKSPDKAHLNLHINSLELGDSAVYFCASSHLDSPEAFFGQGTRLTVV.

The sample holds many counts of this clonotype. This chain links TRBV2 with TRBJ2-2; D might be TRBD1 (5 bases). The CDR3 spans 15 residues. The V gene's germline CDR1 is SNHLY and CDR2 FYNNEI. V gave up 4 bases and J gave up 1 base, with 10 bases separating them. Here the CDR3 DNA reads TGTGCCAGCAGTGGACAGAGTTTGAACACCGGGGAGCTGTTTTTT. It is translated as CASSGQSLNTGELFF.

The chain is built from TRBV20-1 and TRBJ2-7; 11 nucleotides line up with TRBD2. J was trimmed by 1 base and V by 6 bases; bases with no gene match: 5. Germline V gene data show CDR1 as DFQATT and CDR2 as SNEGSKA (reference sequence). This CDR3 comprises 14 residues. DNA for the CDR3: TGCAGTGCGGTATTAGCGGGAGGGTCCTACGAGCAGTACTTC. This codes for CSAVLAGGSYEQYF.

The CDR3 coding sequence is TGCAGTGCTAGATCTAGCTGGAGCTCCTACGAGCAGTACTTC. This translates into CSARSSWSSYEQYF. The chain joins TRBV20-1 to TRBJ2-7; weak D call: TRBD2 (5 bases). V was clipped by 2 bases and J by 0 bases, with 11 bases between them. The CDR3 is 14 amino acids. The germline CDR1 and CDR2 sequences are DFQATT and SNEGSKA (reference sequence).